What follows describes a single T cell receptor (beta chain). Its antigen is unknown. CDR3 length: 16 amino acids. Germline lookup yields CDR1 MNHEY and CDR2 SVGAGI. V trimming: 4 bases; J trimming: 2 bases; junction bases outside the gene matches: 6. Every patient's tumor was robustly positive for Merkel cell polyomavirus Large T antigen on immunohistochemistry. Included patients showed over 0.04% KLL-tetramer+ CD8+ T cells in blood and/or TIL. Lymph node tumor was used when the primary was unknown with nodal presentation or primary tissue was insufficient. This specimen comes from a study of tumor-infiltrating T cells and Merkel cell polyomavirus. Study summary: The study examined CD8+ T cells specific for the Merkel cell polyomavirus KLL epitope. The study, taken as a whole, reports: Tumors with about 5-108 versus 0-3 unique KLL-specific clonotypes showed a significant MCC-specific survival advantage.

Method: immunoSEQ multiplex PCR; TCRdb's copy keeps in-frame clones and lacks some. The sample has more than 20,000 clones, roughly 85% seen once; the top ten hold around 2.8%. The rearrangement uses TRBV6-5 and TRBJ2-1; TRBD2 agrees at 9 bases. Sequenced: lymph node tissue. The TCR sequence derives from a man aged 50 to 60 with Merkel cell carcinoma. This chain's CDR3 is CASSSGTSKAYNEQFF. The CDR3 DNA reads TGTGCCAGCAGTTCCGGGACTAGCAAGGCCTACAATGAGCAGTTCTTC.